This paragraph reports one T cell receptor (beta chain). Its antigen is unidentified. There are 15 residues in the CDR3. Germline V gives CDR1 SGDLS, CDR2 YYNGEE. Trimming removed 4 bases from V and 5 bases from J; junction bases left unmatched: 10. The data belong to a study of OX40 agonist ivuxolimab in advanced cancers. Across the whole study: Ivuxolimab was delivered to patients intravenously every 2 weeks at doses spanning 0.01 to 10 mg/kg. Among those treated, three patients had partial responses, one with hepatocellular carcinoma and two with cutaneous melanoma. Study-level results: Average numbers of expanded clones were greater in CD8+ T cells than in CD4+. Circulating CD4+ and CD8+ T cells showed clonal expansion by week 6 at 0.1 to 3.0 mg/kg.

Measured with immunoSEQ multiplex PCR; TCRdb has only the in-frame clones, and not every one. Of some 70,000 clones listed, roughly 88% are singletons. Source: CD4+ or CD8+ T cells sorted from blood, taken in a trial of the OX40 agonist ivuxolimab. This rearrangement joins TRBV9 to TRBJ1-2; TRBD1 matches at 8 bases. This sequence originates from an adult with an advanced solid tumor such as melanoma, head and neck, liver or kidney cancer. For the CDR3, the DNA is TGTGCCAGCAGCTTCCGGGACAGGCCCTTGTATGGCTACACCTTC. This sequence encodes CASSFRDRPLYGYTF.